The 12 T cell receptor beta chains reported below all come from one sample, sequenced in a study of T cells in Graves' hyperthyroidism and ophthalmopathy. Amplification targeted TCR beta CDR3 regions from RNA transcripts. The HTBI primer set served for first-round RT-PCR of the TCR CDR3. TCRdb re-derived calls from the multiplex PCR reads in MiXCR, one entry per CDR3 protein. The repertoire has around 600,000 distinct CDR3 sequences, around 14% of them found once; the top ten carry under 8%. Sequenced input: blood. The receptor set was obtained from a woman in her twenties or thirties with Graves' hyperthyroidism.

The chain employs TRBV10-3 and TRBJ1-6; no firm D call. Germline lookup yields CDR1 ENHRY and CDR2 SYGVKD. V was cut by 2 bases and J by 13 bases, with 6 bases left in between. The length of the CDR3 is 11 residues. CDR3 bases: TGTGCCATCAGTGAGGGTGGCCCCCTCCACTTT. Protein sequence: CAISEGGPLHF.

This clonotype was detected a few times. V is TRBV6-5 and J is TRBJ2-4; 12 bases fit TRBD1. This CDR3 comprises 19 residues. Germline assignment: CDR1 MNHEY and CDR2 SVGAGI. After removal of 2 bases from V and 0 bases from J, the junction contained 8 bases not matched to a gene. The CDR3 DNA sequence: TGTGCCAGCAGTTACGGAGGGGGACAGGGGGCCCCAGCCAAAAACATTCAGTACTTC. Its protein product is CASSYGGGQGAPAKNIQYF.

In regard to this clonotype: One base away lies a much larger clone, so this may be a sequencing read error. The rearrangement links TRBV20-1 to TRBJ2-7, with 7 positions matching TRBD2. Germline values: CDR1 DFQATT, CDR2 SNEGSKA (reference sequence). The CDR3 is 15 residues long. The V and J ends lost 6 bases and 5 bases, in that order; junction bases with no gene match: 16. The CDR3 region is CSAQEAGPPGNEQYF. The DNA for the CDR3 is TGCAGTGCCCAGGAAGCGGGACCTCCTGGGAACGAGCAGTACTTC.

Only a few counts were recorded for this clonotype. This sequence joins TRBV15 and TRBJ1-6; TRBD1 agrees at 9 bases. Per germline, CDR1 LNHNV and CDR2 YYDKDF (reference sequence). This CDR3 has 17 amino acids. The J segment lost 9 bases and the V segment lost 3 bases, leaving 12 bases of the junction unmatched. CDR3 sequence reads: CATSSKTGGGWGSPLHF. CDR3 nucleotides: TGTGCCACCAGCAGTAAAACAGGGGGCGGTTGGGGTTCACCCCTCCACTTT. The entire variable domain, with the rest obtained from reference TRBV15 and TRBJ1-6, is as follows: DAMVIQNPRYQVTQFGKPVTLSCSQTLNHNVMYWYQQKSSQAPKLLFHYYDKDFNNEADTPDNFQSRRPNTSFCFLDIRSPGLGDTAMYLCATSSKTGGGWGSPLHFGNGTRLTVT.

This clonotype was seen repeatedly, ten times or more. The chain carries TRBV18 and TRBJ1-1; no firm D call. Germline V gives CDR1 KGHSH, CDR2 LQKENI. The CDR3 length is 15 residues. The ends were cut back, 2 bases at V and 1 base at J, with 11 bases in the middle. In DNA, the CDR3 is TGTGCCAGCTCACCAGTACCAGACAAGAACACTGAAGCTTTCTTT. As protein: CASSPVPDKNTEAFF.

This clonotype came up a few times. The gene calls are TRBV7-6 and TRBJ2-1; 7 nucleotides align to TRBD2. Per germline, CDR1 SGHVS and CDR2 FNYEAQ. V was pared by 2 bases and J by 8 bases, with 6 bases of the junction left unmatched. The CDR3 covers 14 residues. CDR3 sequence reads: CASSLNGGSHEQFF. As DNA, the CDR3 is TGTGCCAGCAGCTTAAATGGCGGGAGCCATGAGCAGTTCTTC.

The chain has TRBV25-1 and TRBJ2-3; 8 nucleotides line up with TRBD2. With V trimmed by 1 base and J by 5 bases, 11 bases remained unmatched. The CDR3 spans 17 residues. Germline-derived CDR1 and CDR2 are MGHDK and SYGVNS. The CDR3 reads CASSEFAAGGEVDTQYF. Written as DNA, the CDR3 is TGTGCCAGCAGTGAATTCGCGGCGGGAGGTGAGGTAGATACGCAGTATTTT. Filled out from reference TRBV25-1 and TRBJ2-3, the complete variable domain reads EADIYQTPRYLVIGTGKKITLECSQTMGHDKMYWYQQDPGMELHLIHYSYGVNSTEKGDLSSESTVSRIRTEHFPLTLESARPSHTSQYLCASSEFAAGGEVDTQYFGPGTRLTVL.

About this clonotype itself: A read error may explain this, as a much larger clone is one base away. The chain recombines TRBV28 with TRBJ2-1, with a weak D call TRBD1 (6 bases). The germline gives CDR1 MDHEN, CDR2 SYDVKM. Trimming stripped 4 bases from V and 3 bases from J, with 19 bases between. There are 17 residues in the CDR3. The CDR3 sequence is CASSSLDTRGVYNEQFF. The CDR3 coding sequence is TGTGCCAGCAGTTCACTGGACACCAGGGGAGTCTACAATGAGCAGTTCTTC.

CDR3 DNA: TGTGCCAGCAGTTACCCGGGGAGCTATGGCTACACCTTC. It codes for CASSYPGSYGYTF. J is TRBJ1-2 and V is TRBV6-5; D gene uncertain. In germline, CDR1 is MNHEY, CDR2 SVGAGI. Trimming took 2 bases from V and 4 from J, leaving 8 bases between them. The CDR3 consists of 13 residues.

Ten or more counts support this clonotype. V usage is TRBV18 and J usage is TRBJ1-2, with D perhaps matching TRBD1 (5 bases). Looked up from germline, CDR1 is KGHSH and CDR2 is LQKENI. The CDR3 runs 13 residues. V lost 6 bases, J lost 6 bases, and 14 bases lay in between. The CDR3 protein is CASSGTAEDGYTF. In DNA form, the CDR3 reads TGTGCCAGCTCGGGGACGGCGGAGGATGGCTACACCTTC.

This clonotype was seen a handful of times. This chain connects TRBV12-3 or TRBV12-4 to TRBJ2-2; D could derive from TRBD1 or TRBD2 (5 bases each). Trimming removed 6 bases from V and 6 bases from J, with 17 bases in between. CDR3 length equals 15 residues. The CDR3 region is CASSQSGTQAGELFF. CDR3 bases: TGTGCCAGCAGCCAATCCGGGACCCAGGCCGGGGAGCTGTTTTTT.

This clonotype was counted at least ten times. The chain recombines TRBV28 with TRBJ2-1, with 14 bases lining up with TRBD2. With V trimmed by 7 bases and J by 4 bases, 18 bases remained unmatched. CDR3 size: 20 residues. Germline V gene sequence: CDR1 MDHEN, CDR2 SYDVKM. The DNA for the CDR3 is TGTGCCAGCACCCCATTACAGGGGGGACTAGCGGGAGTGGGGTACAATGAGCAGTTCTTC. Residues: CASTPLQGGLAGVGYNEQFF.